This TCR beta chain was recovered during a study of T cell responses to AZD1222 COVID-19 vaccine. Sequencing was performed with immunoSEQ multiplex PCR; in TCRdb, only in-frame clones are kept and a portion is missing. In the table there are about 190,000 clones, around 86% of which are singletons. Study-wide results and caveats: Targeting of unmutated variant regions was reportedly seen in nearly half of spike-specific TCRs. Following two doses of AZD1222, Spike-specific TCR breadth and depth rose. All repertoire sampling was performed exclusively after the peak T cell response. Baseline seropositives among AZD1222 recipients totaled only 5 to 7.

Germline CDR1 is SGHRS and CDR2 is YFSETQ. The CDR3 is made up of 14 amino acids. V was clipped by 6 bases and J by 7 bases; unmatched bases: 10. For this clone: Its cognate antigen is unknown.

Sequenced here: peripheral blood, sampled on day 0 of MenACWY control vaccination. The genes are TRBV5-1 and TRBJ2-1; 7 nucleotides line up with TRBD1. The clonotype originates from an adult in good health. CDR3 DNA sequence: TGCGCCAGCAAAAAGACAGGGCTTGGAAATGAGCAGTTCTTC. As protein: CASKKTGLGNEQFF.